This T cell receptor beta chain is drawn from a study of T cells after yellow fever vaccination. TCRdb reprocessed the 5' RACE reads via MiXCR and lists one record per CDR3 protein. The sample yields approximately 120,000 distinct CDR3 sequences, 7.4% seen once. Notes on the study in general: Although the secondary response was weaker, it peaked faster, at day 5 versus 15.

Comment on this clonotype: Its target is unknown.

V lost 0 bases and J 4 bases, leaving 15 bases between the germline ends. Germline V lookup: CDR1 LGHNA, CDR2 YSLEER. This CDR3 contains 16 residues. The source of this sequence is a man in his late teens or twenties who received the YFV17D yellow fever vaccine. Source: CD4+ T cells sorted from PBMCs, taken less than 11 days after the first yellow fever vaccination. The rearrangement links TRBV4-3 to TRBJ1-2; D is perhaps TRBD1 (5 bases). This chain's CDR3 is CASSQDRGRKLYGYTF. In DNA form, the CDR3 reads TGCGCCAGCAGCCAAGATCGGGGACGGAAACTCTATGGCTACACCTTC.